Ten or more counts support the clone carrying this T cell receptor beta chain. CDR3-region Arm-PCR and iRepertoire HTBI primers produced the TCR beta libraries. In the original workflow: Throughout the samples, researchers identified 55 to 65 TRBV and some 13 TRBJ segments. TCRdb re-called the multiplex PCR reads with MiXCR, one entry per CDR3 protein. These V and J calls originate from TCRdb's pipeline instead of the authors' own analysis. The profile shows approximately 690,000 distinct CDR3 sequences, around 30% of them singletons. Time point defined: persistent/refractory GD, antithyroid drugs over 5 years with positive TRAb. PBMC-derived RNA was used for the TCR library. Clinicians diagnosed Graves' disease using American Thyroid Association guidelines. In Xi'an, China, an endocrinology department was the source of patients. The authors drew 9 to 10 milliliters of peripheral blood into EDTA tubes.

This specimen comes from a study of regulatory T cells in long-lasting Graves disease. Germline loops: CDR1 MNHEY, CDR2 SVGAGI. The CDR3 runs to 15 residues. The trim removed 0 bases at V and 5 bases at J, leaving 5 bases unmatched. The V and J genes are TRBV6-5 and TRBJ1-1, with 8 bases that match TRBD1. The material sequenced was peripheral blood mononuclear cells (PBMCs), taken when the disease was refractory, from a patient treated with antithyroid drugs. This receptor was obtained from a female donor with Graves disease. DNA of the CDR3: TGTGCCAGCAGTTACTCGGTTACAGGGGGAACTGAAGCTTTCTTT. It yields the protein CASSYSVTGGTEAFF.